The entry below describes one T cell receptor beta chain. Its antigen is not known. The sample holds other DNA sequences that translate to the same CDR3. The CDR3 covers 14 residues. Germline V lookup: CDR1 SGHRS, CDR2 YFSETQ. V lost 2 bases and J 2 bases, leaving 8 bases between the germline ends. This sample is drawn from a study of T cell repertoires in ileal Crohn's disease. Study-wide findings and caveats: All patients with clonality above 26.8% had endoscopic recurrence.

Described time point: neoterminal ileum biopsy at postoperative endoscopy, about 6 months after surgery. Repertoires were generated with immunoSEQ multiplex PCR, while TCRdb's copy carries only in-frame clones and drops some. Altogether 13,000 or so clones are present, roughly 80% being singletons, with the ten largest covering about a tenth. J is TRBJ1-5 and V is TRBV5-1, with D tentatively TRBD1 (5 bases). The specimen sequenced was ileal tissue. The receptor's source is an adult with Crohn's disease. CDR3 DNA sequence: TGCGCCAGCAGCTTATCGGGGGGCAATCAGCCCCAGCATTTT. It translates to CASSLSGGNQPQHF.